The 29 T cell receptor beta chains given below trace back to one sample, sequenced in a study of tumor and adjacent non-tumor tissue in lung cancer. TCRbeta libraries were built with three rounds of nested PCR, modified from ARM-PCR. TCRdb independently ran MiXCR on the multiplex PCR reads; one entry per CDR3 protein. The table lists about 85,000 distinct CDR3 sequences, more than 60% of them singletons. RNA was extracted from bulk tissue without any cell sorting. The sequencing sample was made of lung tumor tissue. These receptors were taken from a man in his 70s with non-small cell lung cancer.

Points on this clonotype: At one end the junction does not follow the germline gene, possibly because of a read error. This chain connects TRBV11-2 to TRBJ2-7; D call uncertain. The V gene's germline CDR1 is SGHAT and CDR2 FQNNGV. The CDR3 length is 12 residues. The CDR3 DNA reads as TGTGCTAGCAGCCCCACATGGAACGAGCAGTACTTC. Amino acid sequence: CASSPTWNEQYF.

Regarding this clonotype: One end of the junction varies from germline; a read error may be responsible. The CDR3 DNA sequence: TGTGCCAGCAGCCCGAGCCTCCGGGTCCCCTATGACTACACCTTC. This encodes CASSPSLRVPYDYTF. The chain uses TRBV11-2 and TRBJ1-2; D is unclear. CDR3 length equals 15 residues. Germline V gene sequence: CDR1 SGHAT, CDR2 FQNNGV. Looking up the rest from reference TRBV11-2 and TRBJ1-2 gives the full variable domain: EAGVAQSPRYKIIEKRQSVAFWCNPISGHATLYWYQQILGQGPKLLIQFQNNGVVDDSQLPKDRFSAERLKGVDSTLKIQPAKLEDSAVYLCASSPSLRVPYDYTFGSGTRLTVV.

This clonotype came up a few times. This may come from a read error, since a much larger clone is one base off. The J gene is TRBJ2-1, the V gene TRBV6-1, with 12 bases lining up with TRBD2. Germline V gene lookup returns CDR1 MNHNS and CDR2 SASEGT. The CDR3 is 15 amino acids. CDR3 residues: CTSTGLAGPYNEQFF. For the CDR3, the DNA is TGTACCAGCACCGGACTAGCGGGGCCCTACAATGAGCAGTTCTTC.

About this clonotype: Given a much more abundant clone one base away, this may be a read error. The chain recombines TRBV4-1 with TRBJ2-5, with D possibly being TRBD1 or TRBD2 (6 bases each). CDR3 length: 14 amino acids. CDR1 is MGHRA and CDR2 is YSYEKL in the germline V gene. Here the CDR3 DNA reads TGCGCCGGCAGCCCCGAGGGGGGACAAGAGACCCAGTACTTC. Protein: CAGSPEGGQETQYF.

V is TRBV29-1 and J is TRBJ1-5; D unresolved. Germline V gene data show CDR1 as SQVTM and CDR2 as ANQGSEA. This CDR3 spans 12 amino acids. The V end was cut by 8 bases, the J end by 6 bases, with 14 bases between. The CDR3 loop is CSLLMGGQPQHF. The CDR3 coding sequence is TGCAGCCTCCTTATGGGAGGTCAGCCCCAGCATTTT. Full variable domain (outside the CDR3, taken from reference TRBV29-1 and TRBJ1-5): SAVISQKPSRDICQRGTSLTIQCQVDSQVTMMFWYRQQPGQSLTLIATANQGSEATYESGFVIDKFPISRPNLTFSTLTVSNMSPEDSSIYLCSLLMGGQPQHFGDGTRLSIL.

As regards this clonotype: A read error may be the cause here, since a much bigger clone is one base away. The chain uses TRBV7-8 and TRBJ2-3, with D perhaps given as TRBD1 or TRBD2 (5 bases each). Trimming removed 5 bases at V and 6 bases at J, with 18 bases between. Germline V gene data show CDR1 as SGHVS and CDR2 as FQNEAQ. The CDR3 has 15 residues. The CDR3, as DNA: TGTGCCAGCAGCCACCCCCAGGGAACGGGGGATACGCAGTATTTT. Translated: CASSHPQGTGDTQYF. Looking up the rest from reference TRBV7-8 and TRBJ2-3 gives the full variable domain: GAGVSQSPRYKVAKRGQDVALRCDPISGHVSLFWYQQALGQGPEFLTYFQNEAQLDKSGLPSDRFFAERPEGSVSTLKIQRTQQEDSAVYLCASSHPQGTGDTQYFGPGTRLTVL.

Note on this clonotype: The junction and the germline gene differ at one end; a read error may be behind it. V is TRBV6-1 and J is TRBJ2-7; maybe TRBD2 (5 bases). This CDR3 has 13 amino acids. Germline CDR1 and CDR2: MNHNS and SASEGT. The DNA of the CDR3 is TGTTCCAGCAGTGTCGAGGGTGGCTATGAGCAGTATTTC. It encodes CSSSVEGGYEQYF.

The V gene is TRBV20-1, the J gene TRBJ1-2; D remains ambiguous. V was clipped by 7 bases and J by 4 bases, with 22 bases between them. The CDR3 contains 15 residues. Per germline, CDR1 DFQATT and CDR2 SNEGSKA (reference sequence). As DNA, the CDR3 is TGCAGTGTTGGAACCTCAGGAGGGCTGGGCTATGGCTACACCTTC. Translation gives CSVGTSGGLGYGYTF.

This clonotype was seen a few times. It may be a read error: a sequence one base away is much more abundant. The V and J genes are TRBV6-6 and TRBJ2-7; 7 bases fit TRBD2. CDR1 is MNHNY, CDR2 SVGAGI, per germline (reference sequence). There are 15 residues in the CDR3. CDR3 coding DNA: TGTGACAGCAGGGCCCCGGGGGGACTTACCTACGAGCAGTACTTC. Protein sequence: CDSRAPGGLTYEQYF.

As regards this clonotype: A much larger clone differs from this one at a single base, so this may be a read error. V is TRBV5-4 and J is TRBJ2-2; 9 bases agree with TRBD1. The CDR3 has 15 residues. Germline CDR1 reads SGHNT; CDR2 reads YYREEE (reference sequence). With 4 bases clipped from V and 6 bases from J, the junction kept 7 bases outside the gene matches. The CDR3: CASSMGQGRAGELFF. The CDR3 nucleotides read TGTGCCAGCAGCATGGGACAGGGAAGGGCCGGGGAGCTGTTTTTT.

This clonotype was seen only a few times. The junction does not match germline at one end; this may be a read error. The chain uses TRBV20-1 and TRBJ2-7, with 9 bases that match TRBD2. This CDR3 comprises 12 residues. Per the germline V gene, CDR1 is DFQATT and CDR2 is SNEGSKA (reference sequence). The CDR3 here is CTAILAGYEQYF. The CDR3 coding sequence is TGCACTGCTATTCTAGCGGGATACGAGCAGTACTTT.

As to this clonotype: Relative to the germline gene, one junction end is altered; a read error may explain this. The rearrangement uses TRBV6-5 and TRBJ1-1; D is unresolved. Germline V gene sequence: CDR1 MNHEY, CDR2 SVGAGI. This CDR3 comprises 12 residues. CDR3 sequence (DNA): TGTGCTAGCAGCCATATGGACACTGAAGCTTTCTTT. It codes for CASSHMDTEAFF.

This clonotype was seen more than once but under ten times. This may arise from a read error, as a much more abundant clone is one base away. The V call is TRBV30, the J call TRBJ2-3; 11 bases line up with TRBD2. The CDR3 is 14 residues long. Looked up from germline, CDR1 is GTSNPN and CDR2 is SVGIG (reference sequence). CDR3 DNA sequence: TGTACCTGGACTAGCGGGCGTAGCACAGATACGCAGTATTTT. Its protein is CTWTSGRSTDTQYF.

The genes are TRBV20-1 and TRBJ1-2; D remains unclear. The CDR3 extends over 11 amino acids. CDR1 is DFQATT, CDR2 SNEGSKA, per germline (reference sequence). The germline V and J ends were trimmed by 5 bases and 2 bases, with 6 bases remaining between them. This chain's CDR3 is CSASPNYGYTF. The CDR3 bases are TGCAGTGCTTCTCCAAACTATGGCTACACCTTC.

This clonotype counts as medium-sized. V and J are TRBV11-2 and TRBJ1-1; the D is unclear. Trimming cost V 3 bases and J 2 bases, with 10 bases left between them. The germline gives CDR1 SGHAT, CDR2 FQNNGV. This CDR3 comprises 14 residues. The CDR3 DNA reads as TGTGCCAGCAGCTTGCCCAGGCAAAACACTGAAGCTTTCTTT. It specifies CASSLPRQNTEAFF.

About this clonotype itself: Relative to the germline gene, one junction end is altered; a read error may explain this. The V call is TRBV11-1, the J call TRBJ2-5; TRBD2 aligns across 7 bases. The CDR3 is 19 residues long. Germline CDR1 SGHAT, CDR2 FQDESV (reference sequence). DNA for the CDR3: TGTCCCAGTAGCTTAAGAACGGGAGTAGCGGGTTGGTACCAAGAGACCCAGTACTTC. Amino acid sequence: CPSSLRTGVAGWYQETQYF.

Points on this clonotype: A read error may produce the germline difference seen at one junction end. J is TRBJ1-5 and V is TRBV6-5, with TRBD1 as a possible D gene (6 bases). The CDR3 has 15 residues. Germline V lookup: CDR1 MNHEY, CDR2 SVGAGI. CDR3 region: CASSSTGRSNQLQHF. The CDR3, as DNA: TGTGCAAGCAGCTCTACAGGGCGTAGCAATCAGCTCCAGCATTTT.

This clonotype was counted ten times or more. The gene calls are TRBV12-3 or TRBV12-4 and TRBJ2-1; 11 nucleotides line up with TRBD2. CDR3 length: 16 residues. Germline trimming cut 7 bases from V and 10 bases from J; bases unmatched to any gene: 15. CDR3 bases: TGTGCCAGCACTAAGCACCTAGCGGGGGGAAGTAAGGAGCAGTTCTTC. It codes for CASTKHLAGGSKEQFF.

The chain has TRBV28 and TRBJ1-5, with TRBD1 identical over 9 bases. The junction had 6 bases not matched to a gene; V was cut back by 6 bases and J by 3 bases. Germline CDR1 and CDR2: MDHEN and SYDVKM. CDR3 length: 15 residues. The CDR3 nucleotides read TGTGCCAGCAGACGACAGGGGGGTCTCAATCAGCCCCAGCATTTT. Translated: CASRRQGGLNQPQHF. Full variable domain (outside the CDR3, taken from reference TRBV28 and TRBJ1-5): DVKVTQSSRYLVKRTGEKVFLECVQDMDHENMFWYRQDPGLGLRLIYFSYDVKMKEKGDIPEGYSVSREKKERFSLILESASTNQTSMYLCASRRQGGLNQPQHFGDGTRLSIL.

Comment on this clonotype: The germline gene is not matched at one end of the junction; a read error may be the cause. The chain combines TRBV11-2 with TRBJ2-7; no firm D call. The CDR3 consists of 17 residues. Germline assignment: CDR1 SGHAT and CDR2 FQNNGV. The DNA of the CDR3 is TGTGCCTGCAGCTTAGACCTCCCCTTGGGAAAAGTCTACGAGCAGTACTTC. This translates into CACSLDLPLGKVYEQYF. Full variable domain (rest looked up from reference TRBV11-2 and TRBJ2-7): EAGVAQSPRYKIIEKRQSVAFWCNPISGHATLYWYQQILGQGPKLLIQFQNNGVVDDSQLPKDRFSAERLKGVDSTLKIQPAKLEDSAVYLCACSLDLPLGKVYEQYFGPGTRLTVT.

In the case of this clonotype: Germline is not matched at one junction end, which may reflect a read error. V gene TRBV12-3 or TRBV12-4 combines with J gene TRBJ2-7; D perhaps matches TRBD2 (5 bases). CDR3 length: 13 amino acids. Written as DNA, the CDR3 is TGTGCTAGCAGTTTGGGGAGCTACTACGAGCAGTACTTC. Protein: CASSLGSYYEQYF.

Note on this clonotype: This may arise from a read error, as a much more abundant clone is one base away. This rearrangement joins TRBV5-4 to TRBJ2-7, with D unresolved. The CDR3 loop spans 14 amino acids. Germline loops: CDR1 SGHNT, CDR2 YYREEE (reference sequence). The CDR3 bases are TGTGGCAGCAGCTTCGACTGGAGATCCTACGAGCAGTACTTC. Translating it yields CGSSFDWRSYEQYF.

As for this clonotype: The junction differs from germline at one of its ends, possibly a read error. This rearrangement joins TRBV11-1 to TRBJ2-7, with a weak D call TRBD1 (7 bases). The V gene's germline CDR1 is SGHAT and CDR2 FQDESV (reference sequence). This CDR3 has 12 residues. CDR3 residues: CASRGTAHEEYF. CDR3 sequence (DNA): TGTGCCAGTCGCGGGACAGCTCACGAGGAGTACTTC.

The chain has TRBV29-1 and TRBJ2-3; D is uncertain. The CDR3 extends over 12 amino acids. CDR1 is SQVTM and CDR2 is ANQGSEA in the germline V gene. With 8 bases removed from V and 3 bases from J, the gap between germline ends came to 12 bases. The DNA for the CDR3 is TGCAGCTATAAGACACGTACAGATACGCAGTATTTT. Translated, it gives CSYKTRTDTQYF.

This clonotype showed up many times. The genes are TRBV6-5 and TRBJ1-2; the match to TRBD1 covers 7 bases. V lost 6 bases, J lost 3 bases, and 7 bases stayed unmatched. Germline V gives CDR1 MNHEY, CDR2 SVGAGI. The CDR3 length is 14 residues. As DNA, the CDR3 is TGTGCCAGCAGATACAGGGGTCCGGACTATGGCTACACCTTC. It specifies CASRYRGPDYGYTF.

Note on this clonotype: A much larger clonotype is one base distant, so this may be a read error. The V and J genes are TRBV11-1 and TRBJ2-7; D might be TRBD1 (5 bases). This CDR3 contains 13 residues. Germline CDR1 SGHAT, CDR2 FQDESV (reference sequence). The CDR3: CASSSKTDCEHYF. CDR3 nucleotide sequence: TGTGCCAGCAGCTCAAAGACAGACTGCGAGCACTACTTC. The full variable domain, its missing parts supplied by reference TRBV11-1 and TRBJ2-7, is EAEVAQSPRYKITEKSQAVAFWCDPISGHATLYWYRQILGQGPELLVQFQDESVVDDSQLPKDRFSAERLKGVDSTLKIQPAELGDSAMYLCASSSKTDCEHYFGPGTRLTVT.

The V gene is TRBV7-9, the J gene TRBJ2-1; 10 bases are shared with TRBD2. This CDR3 region has 17 residues. After removal of 9 bases from V and 5 bases from J, the junction contained 16 bases not matched to a gene. Germline-derived CDR1 and CDR2 are SEHNR and FQNEAQ (reference sequence). The CDR3 sequence: CASSPAGLAEINNEQFF. The CDR3 region has the DNA TGTGCCAGTAGCCCAGCAGGACTAGCGGAGATAAACAATGAGCAGTTCTTC.

There are many counts of this clonotype. The rearrangement joins TRBV11-1 to TRBJ2-7; D perhaps matches TRBD2 (5 bases). CDR3 size: 14 residues. Germline V gene sequence: CDR1 SGHAT, CDR2 FQDESV (reference sequence). V lost 5 bases to trimming and J lost 2 bases, with 13 bases between them. CDR3 in amino acids: CASSPRTPAYEQYF. Written as DNA, the CDR3 is TGTGCCAGCAGCCCCCGGACTCCCGCCTACGAGCAGTACTTC.

The J gene is TRBJ2-1, the V gene TRBV1. TRBV1 is a pseudogene segment. CDR3 length: 15 residues. CDR3: CTSSQDSFSCNEKFF. CDR3 coding DNA: TGCACCAGCAGCCAAGACAGCTTCTCCTGCAATGAGAAGTTCTTC.